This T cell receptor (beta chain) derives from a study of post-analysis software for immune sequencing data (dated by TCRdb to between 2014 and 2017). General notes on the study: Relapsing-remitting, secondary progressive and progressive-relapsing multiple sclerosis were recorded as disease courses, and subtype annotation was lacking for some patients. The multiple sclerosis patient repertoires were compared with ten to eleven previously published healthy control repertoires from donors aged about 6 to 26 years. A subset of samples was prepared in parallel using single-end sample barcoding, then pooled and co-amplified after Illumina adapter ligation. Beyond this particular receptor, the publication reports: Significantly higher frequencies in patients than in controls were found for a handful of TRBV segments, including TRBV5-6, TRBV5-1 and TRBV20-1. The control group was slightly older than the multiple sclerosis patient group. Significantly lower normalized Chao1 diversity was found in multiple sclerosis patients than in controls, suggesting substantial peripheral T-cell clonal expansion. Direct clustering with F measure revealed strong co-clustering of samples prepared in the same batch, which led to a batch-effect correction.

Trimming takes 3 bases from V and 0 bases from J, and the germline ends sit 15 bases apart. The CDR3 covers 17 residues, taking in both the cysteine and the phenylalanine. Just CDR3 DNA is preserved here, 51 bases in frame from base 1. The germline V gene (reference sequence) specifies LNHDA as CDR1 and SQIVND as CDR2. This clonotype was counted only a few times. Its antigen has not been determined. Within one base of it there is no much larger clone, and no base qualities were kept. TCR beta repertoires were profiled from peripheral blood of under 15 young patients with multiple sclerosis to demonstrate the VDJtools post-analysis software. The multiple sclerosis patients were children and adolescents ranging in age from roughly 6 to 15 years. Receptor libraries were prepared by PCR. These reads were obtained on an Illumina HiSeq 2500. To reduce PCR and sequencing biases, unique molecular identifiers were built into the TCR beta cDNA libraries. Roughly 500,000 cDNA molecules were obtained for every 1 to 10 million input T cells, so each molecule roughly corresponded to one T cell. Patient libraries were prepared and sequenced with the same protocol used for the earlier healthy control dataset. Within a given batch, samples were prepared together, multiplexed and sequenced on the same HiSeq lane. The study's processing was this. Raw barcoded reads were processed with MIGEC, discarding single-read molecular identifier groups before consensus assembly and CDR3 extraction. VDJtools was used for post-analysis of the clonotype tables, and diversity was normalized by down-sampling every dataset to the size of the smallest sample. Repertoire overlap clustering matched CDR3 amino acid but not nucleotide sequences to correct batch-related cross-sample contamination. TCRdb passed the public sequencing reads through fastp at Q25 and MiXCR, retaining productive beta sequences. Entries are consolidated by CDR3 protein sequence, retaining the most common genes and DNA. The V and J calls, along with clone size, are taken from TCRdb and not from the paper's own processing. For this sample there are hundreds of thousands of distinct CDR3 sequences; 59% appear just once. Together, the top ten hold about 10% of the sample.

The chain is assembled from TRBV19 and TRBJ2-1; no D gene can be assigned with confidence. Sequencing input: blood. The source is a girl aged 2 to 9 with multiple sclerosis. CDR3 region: CASSMGIIGSSYNEQFF. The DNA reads TGTGCCAGTAGTATGGGAATAATAGGCAGCTCCTACAATGAGCAGTTCTTC.